This TCR beta chain was identified in a study of blood T cell repertoires in COVID-19. In the study overall: Acute and convalescent COVID-19 samples came from the United States, Italy and Spain. The analysed material was cDNA or gDNA that came from T cells, B-cell-depleted T cells, or PBMCs.

Clones were sequenced by immunoSEQ multiplex PCR, and TCRdb holds only the in-frame ones, with some missing. Seen here are 150,000 to 200,000 clones, about 88% observed once, and the top ten hold 18%. The ends were cut back, 0 bases at V and 1 base at J, with 7 bases in the middle. The CDR3 totals 14 residues. Germline values: CDR1 KGHSH, CDR2 LQKENI. The V call is TRBV18, the J call TRBJ2-7, with TRBD2 as a possible D gene (5 bases). Sample: peripheral blood. The source of this sequence is a man between 60 and 75 years old with active or convalescent COVID-19. This chain's CDR3 is CASSPPGASYEQYF. CDR3 in DNA: TGTGCCAGCTCACCACCGGGAGCATCCTACGAGCAGTACTTC.